This T cell receptor (beta chain) appears in the sequencing data of a study of OX40 agonist ivuxolimab in advanced cancers. This clone occurred once. The germline V gene has CDR1 MGHRA and CDR2 YSYEKL. With 5 bases removed from V and 6 bases from J, the gap between germline ends came to 14 bases. The CDR3 is made up of 13 amino acids. Excluded were patients having autoimmune disease history or systemic immunosuppression. Clones were read by immunoSEQ multiplex PCR, and TCRdb kept only the in-frame ones, dropping some. Of approximately 11,000 clones in the sample, around 80% were seen once. This TCR derives from an adult with an advanced solid tumor such as melanoma, head and neck, liver or kidney cancer. The material sequenced was CD4+ or CD8+ T cells sorted from blood, taken in a trial of the OX40 agonist ivuxolimab. V gene TRBV4-1 combines with J gene TRBJ2-7, with D perhaps matching TRBD1 or TRBD2 (5 bases each). The CDR3 region has the DNA TGCGCCAGCAGCGGGTCACTAGGGGCCGAGCAGTACTTC. As protein: CASSGSLGAEQYF.